This T cell receptor (beta chain) was captured by sequencing in a study of cytomegalovirus exposure and HLA in healthy donors. Broader study findings: It was reportedly the case that the classifier diagnosed cytomegalovirus status with high specificity and sensitivity.

Sequencing used immunoSEQ multiplex PCR; TCRdb keeps in-frame clones, though not all of them. This sample has 90,000 or so clones, with 96% found just once. CDR3 length equals 13 residues. Germline lookup yields CDR1 KGHSH and CDR2 LQKENI. V lost 0 bases, J lost 5 bases, and 7 bases lay in between. A remark on this clone: Its antigen remains unidentified.

This TCR was recovered from a young man in good health and CMV-seronegative. Sequenced: PBMCs. The chain has TRBV18 and TRBJ1-2; D might be TRBD1 (6 bases). The CDR3 nucleotides read TGTGCCAGCTCACCACCGGACAGATATGGCTACACCTTC. Amino acids: CASSPPDRYGYTF.